These 28 T cell receptor beta chains were sequenced from one sample in a study of CD4+ T cells in melanoma. TCRdb keeps only in-frame clones here, not all; method: immunoSEQ multiplex PCR. The table lists some 110,000 clones, 92% of them singletons. Sequencing used peripheral blood. The receptors here all came from a human donor with melanoma.

The chain employs TRBV7-2 and TRBJ2-6; tentative D call: TRBD2 (5 bases). The germline V gene encodes CDR1 SGHTA and CDR2 FQGNSA. This CDR3 is 18 amino acids long. Trimming cost V 0 bases and J 4 bases, with 16 bases left between them. The CDR3 nucleotides read TGTGCCAGCAGCTTAGCGAGGGTCGGGTTGAGGGGGGCCAACGTCCTGACTTTC. Translated, it gives CASSLARVGLRGANVLTF.

The genes are TRBV7-9 and TRBJ2-3; 12 positions match TRBD2. Germline V gene sequence: CDR1 SEHNR, CDR2 FQNEAQ (reference sequence). V shed 4 bases, J shed 2 bases, and the junction held 7 bases outside the gene matches. The CDR3 has 17 residues. The CDR3 region is CASSSRGTSGFTDTQYF. CDR3 nucleotide sequence: TGTGCCAGCAGCTCCCGAGGGACTAGCGGGTTCACAGATACGCAGTATTTT.

The V gene is TRBV7-2, the J gene TRBJ2-7; D remains ambiguous. Germline V gene lookup returns CDR1 SGHTA and CDR2 FQGNSA. The V end was cut by 3 bases, the J end by 0 bases, with 12 bases between. This CDR3 spans 15 amino acids. The CDR3 region is CASSFGGLSSYEQYF. DNA of the CDR3: TGTGCCAGCAGCTTTGGTGGGCTTAGCTCCTACGAGCAGTACTTC.

This clone was observed a single time. V and J are TRBV2 and TRBJ2-5, with D possibly TRBD2 on 6 matching bases. CDR1 is SNHLY, CDR2 FYNNEI, per germline. With 8 bases removed from V and 5 bases from J, the gap between germline ends came to 15 bases. CDR3 length: 13 residues. CDR3 residues: CASCGIRGETQYF. The CDR3 DNA sequence: TGTGCCAGCTGTGGGATTCGGGGGGAGACCCAGTACTTC.

The rearrangement links TRBV18 to TRBJ2-7; 8 positions match TRBD2. The CDR3 sequence is 13 residues long. After removal of 6 bases from V and 2 bases from J, the junction contained 3 bases not matched to a gene. Germline CDR1 and CDR2: KGHSH and LQKENI. The CDR3 DNA follows: TGTGCCAGCTCTGTAGCGGGGCCCTACGAGCAGTACTTC. Protein product: CASSVAGPYEQYF.

The V and J genes are TRBV11-2 and TRBJ1-1, with a weak D call TRBD1 (5 bases). V was trimmed by 3 bases and J by 3 bases, leaving 5 bases between them. Germline CDR1 and CDR2: SGHAT and FQNNGV. The CDR3 runs to 12 residues. In DNA form, the CDR3 reads TGTGCCAGCAGCTTCAGGGACACTGAAGCTTTCTTT. This translates into CASSFRDTEAFF.

The rearrangement uses TRBV5-1 and TRBJ2-7; the match to TRBD1 covers 9 bases. CDR1 is SGHRS and CDR2 is YFSETQ in the germline V gene. The CDR3 length is 14 residues. Losses at the gene ends were 4 bases for V and 3 bases for J; bases not matched to a gene: 5. CDR3 DNA: TGCGCCAGCAGCGGAGGGACAGGGAACTACGAGCAGTACTTC. Translating it yields CASSGGTGNYEQYF.

This chain uses TRBV7-2 with TRBJ1-5, with D possibly matching TRBD1 (5 bases). V dropped 5 bases and J dropped 5 bases, with 16 bases sitting between them. Germline V gene data show CDR1 as SGHTA and CDR2 as FQGNSA. The CDR3 length is 15 residues. The CDR3 DNA is TGTGCCAGCAGCAACCGGGCAGGGTGGGATCAGCCCCAGCATTTT. It translates to CASSNRAGWDQPQHF.

The V call is TRBV5-1, the J call TRBJ2-2, with 11 bases lining up with TRBD2. Germline V gene data show CDR1 as SGHRS and CDR2 as YFSETQ. There are 19 residues in the CDR3. V trimming: 4 bases; J trimming: 3 bases; junction bases outside the gene matches: 14. CDR3 in DNA: TGCGCCAGCAGCCTGGAAGGCTCTACTAGCGGGGGATACACCGGGGAGCTGTTTTTT. It codes for CASSLEGSTSGGYTGELFF.

The chain uses TRBV4-3 and TRBJ2-3; a weak D match, TRBD1 (5 bases). Germline CDR1 reads LGHNA; CDR2 reads YSLEER. Trimming shortened V by 4 bases and J by 2 bases, and 10 bases separated the two germline ends. The CDR3 totals 14 residues. The CDR3 is CASSPRQPTDTQYF. The DNA of the CDR3 is TGCGCCAGCAGCCCAAGACAGCCCACAGATACGCAGTATTTT.

V is TRBV25-1 and J is TRBJ2-7; D is perhaps TRBD2 (5 bases). V lost 4 bases, J lost 2 bases, and 12 bases lay in between. Germline CDR1 is MGHDK and CDR2 is SYGVNS. CDR3 size: 14 residues. The CDR3 sequence: CASSAYTGTYEQYF. CDR3 nucleotides: TGTGCCAGCAGTGCTTACACGGGGACCTACGAGCAGTACTTC.

This clone was detected only a few times. The chain links TRBV28 to TRBJ2-7; the D is unclear. In germline, CDR1 is MDHEN, CDR2 SYDVKM. The CDR3 totals 16 residues. The V gene lost 2 bases and the J gene lost 2 bases, with 16 bases spanning the gap. CDR3 DNA sequence: TGTGCCAGCAGTTTAGCCTCCAGCGTCCGAACCTACGAGCAGTACTTC. Translating gives CASSLASSVRTYEQYF.

The CDR3 region is CASSDSTNYGYTF. CDR3 coding DNA: TGTGCCAGCAGTGACAGTACAAACTATGGCTACACCTTC. The chain joins TRBV2 to TRBJ1-2; D gene unclear. Germline loops: CDR1 SNHLY, CDR2 FYNNEI. This CDR3 has 13 amino acids. V lost 3 bases to trimming and J lost 2 bases, with 7 bases between them.

V and J are TRBV7-2 and TRBJ2-7; TRBD1 matches at 10 bases. The length of the CDR3 is 14 residues. Germline CDR1 and CDR2: SGHTA and FQGNSA. The trim removed 5 bases at V and 5 bases at J, leaving 6 bases unmatched. The CDR3 nucleotides are TGTGCCAGCAGCCCGACGGGACAGGGGAACGAGCAGTACTTC. Its translation: CASSPTGQGNEQYF.

The rearrangement joins TRBV6-4 to TRBJ2-7; 16 bases agree with TRBD2. Germline trimming cut 5 bases from V and 6 bases from J; bases unmatched to any gene: 10. The CDR3 sequence is 17 residues long. Germline loops: CDR1 MRHNA, CDR2 SNTAGT. CDR3 loop: CASSSGLAGGTSGEQYF. The CDR3 nucleotides read TGTGCCAGCAGTTCGGGACTAGCGGGAGGGACATCAGGCGAGCAGTACTTC.

The chain has TRBV5-4 and TRBJ2-3; no clear D. The V end was cut by 3 bases, the J end by 1 base, with 9 bases between. The CDR3 length is 14 residues. Germline V gene data show CDR1 as SGHNT and CDR2 as YYREEE (reference sequence). The CDR3 protein is CASSSKVGTDTQYF. The CDR3 bases are TGTGCCAGCAGCTCCAAGGTGGGCACAGATACGCAGTATTTT.

The sample holds one count of this clone. The chain carries TRBV7-9 and TRBJ2-3; no clear D. Germline V gives CDR1 SEHNR, CDR2 FQNEAQ (reference sequence). The CDR3 spans 12 residues. V was shortened by 1 base and J by 4 bases, with 3 bases between the two germline ends. The CDR3 is CASSLVPDTQYF. The CDR3 DNA is TGTGCCAGCAGCTTAGTACCAGATACGCAGTATTTT. The full variable domain, in which reference TRBV7-9 and TRBJ2-3 provide the parts outside the CDR3, is DTGVSQNPRHKITKRGQNVTFRCDPISEHNRLYWYRQTLGQGPEFLTYFQNEAQLEKSRLLSDRFSAERPKGSFSTLEIQRTEQGDSAMYLCASSLVPDTQYFGPGTRLTVL.

The rearrangement links TRBV5-1 to TRBJ1-2; no reliable D call. V dropped 0 bases and J dropped 5 bases, with 8 bases sitting between them. There are 13 residues in the CDR3. Germline loops: CDR1 SGHRS, CDR2 YFSETQ. CDR3 loop: CASSLAGDYGYTF. The CDR3 DNA reads TGCGCCAGCAGCTTGGCCGGGGATTATGGCTACACCTTC.

The chain is built from TRBV14 and TRBJ1-5; no definite D call. With 4 bases removed from V and 0 bases from J, the gap between germline ends came to 4 bases. In germline, CDR1 is SGHDN, CDR2 FVKESK. The CDR3 sequence is 13 residues long. The CDR3 loop is CASSLYSNQPQHF. The CDR3 bases are TGTGCCAGCAGCCTATATAGCAATCAGCCCCAGCATTTT.

The chain combines TRBV2 with TRBJ1-2; D remains unclear. The V and J ends lost 6 bases and 6 bases respectively, with 8 bases between them. Germline V gives CDR1 SNHLY, CDR2 FYNNEI. The CDR3 sequence is 11 residues long. CDR3 loop: CASRRHDGYTF. CDR3 coding DNA: TGTGCCAGCAGGAGACACGATGGCTACACCTTC.

This chain uses TRBV4-1 with TRBJ1-5; tentatively, D is TRBD1 (5 bases). The CDR3 spans 14 residues. The V and J ends lost 4 bases and 11 bases respectively, with 18 bases between them. CDR1 MGHRA and CDR2 YSYEKL come from the germline V gene. The CDR3, as DNA: TGCGCCAGCAGCCTGCGACTGTCCGGGGGAGCCCAGCATTTT. Translated, it gives CASSLRLSGGAQHF.

The rearrangement joins TRBV10-3 to TRBJ2-3, with D possibly TRBD1 on 8 matching bases. V gave up 5 bases and J gave up 4 bases, with 16 bases separating them. Germline V gene data show CDR1 as ENHRY and CDR2 as SYGVKD. The CDR3 consists of 15 residues. The CDR3 DNA reads TGTGCCATCAGTACGAGGACAGGGAGGGCAGATACGCAGTATTTT. This sequence encodes CAISTRTGRADTQYF.

The chain employs TRBV2 and TRBJ1-5; D is perhaps TRBD1 (6 bases). V was cut by 5 bases and J by 0 bases, with 11 bases left in between. Germline assignment: CDR1 SNHLY and CDR2 FYNNEI. The CDR3 covers 15 residues. CDR3 nucleotides: TGTGCCAGCAGTTCTCAGGGGCTTAGCAATCAGCCCCAGCATTTT. Translating it yields CASSSQGLSNQPQHF.

The chain uses TRBV7-8 and TRBJ2-7; TRBD1 agrees at 8 bases. Per germline, CDR1 SGHVS and CDR2 FQNEAQ. The junction had 11 bases not matched to a gene; V was cut back by 2 bases and J by 2 bases. The CDR3 spans 17 residues. CDR3 sequence: CASSLNRTGWRAYEQYF. The CDR3 DNA reads as TGTGCCAGCAGCTTAAATCGGACAGGGTGGAGGGCCTACGAGCAGTACTTC.

This chain uses TRBV27 with TRBJ2-7; D gene ambiguous. V was trimmed by 9 bases and J by 2 bases, leaving 11 bases between them. Germline CDR1 reads MNHEY; CDR2 reads SMNVEV (reference sequence). The CDR3 is 12 residues long. Here the CDR3 reads CASRGVPYEQYF. CDR3 nucleotides: TGTGCCAGTCGAGGAGTCCCCTACGAGCAGTACTTC.

The V call is TRBV9, the J call TRBJ2-7, with 7 bases aligning to TRBD1. The J segment lost 3 bases and the V segment lost 4 bases, leaving 13 bases of the junction unmatched. CDR3 length: 16 residues. The germline CDR1 and CDR2 sequences are SGDLS and YYNGEE. CDR3 coding DNA: TGTGCCAGCAGCTCTAGCTTAGAGGGGACAGACTACGAGCAGTACTTC. Protein: CASSSSLEGTDYEQYF.

This chain uses TRBV13 with TRBJ2-3; D is unresolved. V lost 5 bases and J lost 0, with 12 bases in between. The germline CDR1 and CDR2 sequences are PRHDT and FYEKMQ (reference sequence). This CDR3 region has 15 residues. CDR3 region: CASSLKLASTDTQYF. CDR3 bases: TGTGCCAGCAGCCTCAAACTGGCTAGCACAGATACGCAGTATTTT. The whole variable domain, filled in from reference TRBV13 and TRBJ2-3, reads AAGVIQSPRHLIKEKRETATLKCYPIPRHDTVYWYQQGPGQDPQFLISFYEKMQSDKGSIPDRFSAQQFSDYHSELNMSSLELGDSALYFCASSLKLASTDTQYFGPGTRLTVL.

As to this clone: At one end, the junction sequence differs from germline, possibly due to a read error. This chain uses TRBV6-1 with TRBJ2-3; D may be TRBD1 or TRBD2 (5 bases each). Germline CDR1 and CDR2: MNHNS and SASEGT. This CDR3 is built from 12 residues. CDR3 sequence (DNA): TGTGCCAGCAGTGAAGCGGAGGACATCGCACATTTT. Its protein product is CASSEAEDIAHF.